Below are 27 T cell receptor beta chains sequenced from a single sample in a study of a mutant IDH1 vaccine in newly diagnosed glioma. As to time point: week 23, last vaccination. Each dose delivered 300 ug of mutant IDH1 20-mer peptide subcutaneously with imiquimod. Using immunoSEQ multiplex PCR, the repertoire was profiled, and TCRdb retains in-frame clones only, with some absent. The sample has roughly 38,000 clones, roughly 80% seen once. Which antigens these TCRs recognize remains unknown. Sample: PBMCs, taken from a glioma patient whose treatment included an IDH1 peptide vaccine. The receptor source for this set is a man aged 45-65 years with glioma.

The V call is TRBV5-4, the J call TRBJ1-2; 9 bases align to TRBD1. The V gene end was trimmed by 5 bases and the J gene end by 3 bases; junction bases not matched to a gene: 2. The CDR3 is 13 residues long. Germline V gives CDR1 SGHNT, CDR2 YYREEE (reference sequence). The chain's CDR3 is CASRRTGDYGYTF. The CDR3 DNA sequence: TGTGCCAGCAGAAGGACAGGGGACTATGGCTACACCTTC.

This chain joins TRBV25-1 and TRBJ1-1; D uncertain. This CDR3 is 15 amino acids long. CDR1 and CDR2 from the germline V gene are MGHDK and SYGVNS. Between the trimmed V and J ends, which lost 8 bases and 0 bases, there was a span of 16 bases. CDR3 residues: CASGPLKPMNTEAFF. The DNA of the CDR3 is TGTGCCAGCGGCCCGCTCAAGCCCATGAACACTGAAGCTTTCTTT.

This chain uses TRBV5-1 with TRBJ1-2; tentatively, D is TRBD1 (6 bases). The V and J ends lost 6 bases and 6 bases respectively, with 18 bases between them. The CDR3 runs 14 residues. Germline CDR1 is SGHRS and CDR2 is YFSETQ. CDR3 in DNA: TGCGCCAGCAACTCGGAAGGGGGGACAAATGGCTACACCTTC. It is translated as CASNSEGGTNGYTF.

The chain couples TRBV6-5 to TRBJ2-5; the D gene could be TRBD1 or TRBD2 (5 bases each). Germline CDR1 is MNHEY and CDR2 is SVGAGI. Trimming stripped 3 bases from V and 5 bases from J, with 13 bases between. CDR3 length: 14 amino acids. CDR3 nucleotide sequence: TGTGCCAGCAGTTATCTCGACAGAGGGGAGACCCAGTACTTC. This codes for CASSYLDRGETQYF.

The chain has TRBV30 and TRBJ2-1; 10 nucleotides align to TRBD1. The CDR3 extends over 15 amino acids. V shed 5 bases, J shed 6 bases, and the junction held 10 bases outside the gene matches. Germline lookup yields CDR1 GTSNPN and CDR2 SVGIG (reference sequence). DNA of the CDR3: TGTGCCTGGGGGACCGGGACAGGGGACCTCAATGAGCAGTTCTTC. It yields the protein CAWGTGTGDLNEQFF.

CDR3 amino acids: CASSEETGIHQPQHF. CDR3 sequence (DNA): TGTGCCAGCAGTGAAGAGACAGGGATTCATCAGCCCCAGCATTTT. The chain joins TRBV2 to TRBJ1-5, with 7 bases matching TRBD1. Germline V gives CDR1 SNHLY, CDR2 FYNNEI. J was trimmed by 5 bases and V by 1 base; bases with no gene match: 5. The CDR3 is made up of 15 amino acids.

The chain recombines TRBV14 with TRBJ1-1; TRBD1 is a possible D gene (5 bases). CDR3 size: 13 residues. V was shortened by 3 bases and J by 0 bases, with 5 bases between the two germline ends. Germline assignment: CDR1 SGHDN and CDR2 FVKESK. Written as DNA, the CDR3 is TGTGCCAGCAGCCAGGGGGTGAACACTGAAGCTTTCTTT. The encoded protein is CASSQGVNTEAFF.

V usage is TRBV10-1 and J usage is TRBJ2-3, with D perhaps given as TRBD1 or TRBD2 (5 bases each). CDR3 size: 12 residues. Germline CDR1 WNHNN, CDR2 SYGVQD (reference sequence). V gave up 4 bases and J gave up 3 bases, with 5 bases separating them. CDR3 region: CASSGGTDTQYF. As DNA, the CDR3 is TGCGCCAGCAGTGGGGGGACAGATACGCAGTATTTT.

The CDR3 is CASSLRPRDTEAFF. CDR3 bases: TGTGCCAGCAGTCTCCGGCCTAGGGACACTGAAGCTTTCTTT. The chain couples TRBV6-5 to TRBJ1-1; D not resolved. This CDR3 is 14 amino acids long. Trimming removed 5 bases from V and 3 bases from J, with 13 bases in between. The V gene's germline CDR1 is MNHEY and CDR2 SVGAGI.

The J gene is TRBJ2-1, the V gene TRBV5-1, with a possible D match to TRBD1 (5 bases). CDR3 size: 13 residues. CDR1 and CDR2 (germline): SGHRS, YFSETQ. The germline V and J ends were trimmed by 4 bases and 8 bases, with 13 bases remaining between them. CDR3 protein: CASSMQGIDEQFF. The CDR3 DNA reads as TGCGCCAGCAGCATGCAGGGTATCGATGAGCAGTTCTTC.

This clone appeared once. The CDR3 reads CASSLGGYAGNTIYF. The CDR3 coding sequence is TGTGCCAGCAGTTTAGGGGGGTACGCTGGAAACACCATATATTTT. The chain uses TRBV28 and TRBJ1-3; D might be TRBD1 (5 bases). The germline V gene encodes CDR1 MDHEN and CDR2 SYDVKM. Trimming cost V 2 bases and J 2 bases, with 10 bases left between them. The CDR3 has 15 amino acids.

This chain joins TRBV5-4 and TRBJ1-4; 7 nucleotides align to TRBD1. The CDR3 loop spans 14 amino acids. J gave up 6 bases and V 6 bases, and 8 bases lay outside the gene matches. The germline gives CDR1 SGHNT, CDR2 YYREEE (reference sequence). CDR3 nucleotides: TGTGCCAGCACCTCCGGAGGGGGCGATGAAAAACTGTTTTTT. Translation gives CASTSGGGDEKLFF.

The rearrangement joins TRBV6-5 to TRBJ1-3; a possible D gene is TRBD1 (6 bases). Germline V lookup: CDR1 MNHEY, CDR2 SVGAGI. This CDR3 comprises 14 residues. The V gene lost 4 bases and the J gene lost 4 bases, with 11 bases spanning the gap. The CDR3 protein is CASSSTGSGNTIYF. The DNA for the CDR3 is TGTGCCAGCAGTTCAACAGGGTCCGGAAACACCATATATTTT.

This sequence joins TRBV21-1 and TRBJ2-2. TRBV21-1 is a pseudogene. CDR3 length: 13 residues. The CDR3 region is CANPGAATGELFF. The CDR3, as DNA: TGTGCCAACCCCGGGGCGGCCACCGGGGAGCTGTTTTTT.

The chain carries TRBV5-1 and TRBJ2-7, with 8 bases matching TRBD1. This CDR3 region has 14 residues. The V segment lost 1 base and the J segment 2 bases; nucleotides outside the gene matches: 2. Germline V gives CDR1 SGHRS, CDR2 YFSETQ. The CDR3 sequence: CASSLTGGTYEQYF. CDR3 nucleotides: TGCGCCAGCAGCTTGACAGGGGGGACCTACGAGCAGTACTTC.

The chain couples TRBV5-8 to TRBJ2-3; D is ambiguous. In germline, CDR1 is SGHTS, CDR2 YDEGEE. The CDR3 is 12 residues long. Trimming removed 1 base at V and 4 bases at J, with 4 bases between. As DNA, the CDR3 is TGTGCCAGCAGCTTGCGGGCAGATACGCAGTATTTT. It is translated as CASSLRADTQYF.

This clone was seen just once. This sequence joins TRBV15 and TRBJ1-2; D is unclear. The V gene's germline CDR1 is LNHNV and CDR2 YYDKDF (reference sequence). V lost 1 base and J 6 bases, leaving 12 bases between the germline ends. This CDR3 comprises 14 residues. CDR3 in amino acids: CATSRVEGVHGYTF. The CDR3 DNA reads as TGTGCCACCAGCAGAGTGGAGGGAGTTCATGGCTACACCTTC.

The chain has TRBV6-5 and TRBJ2-3; D uncertain. CDR1 and CDR2 from the germline V gene are MNHEY and SVGAGI. V dropped 4 bases and J dropped 6 bases, with 8 bases sitting between them. The CDR3 is 12 amino acids. The CDR3, as DNA: TGTGCCAGCAGTTCCCGCCGGGATACGCAGTATTTT. The encoded protein is CASSSRRDTQYF.

The chain recombines TRBV6-1 with TRBJ2-4; unclear D gene. Trimming pared 3 bases from V and 8 bases from J, leaving 14 bases between. The CDR3 is 14 amino acids. Looked up from germline, CDR1 is MNHNS and CDR2 is SASEGT. The CDR3 DNA reads TGTGCCAGCAGTGACAGCTTAGAGGTGGACATTCAGTACTTC. Translated: CASSDSLEVDIQYF.

V gene TRBV30 combines with J gene TRBJ2-3; 7 bases are a match to TRBD2. The V gene's germline CDR1 is GTSNPN and CDR2 SVGIG (reference sequence). CDR3 length: 16 residues. V shed 2 bases and J 2 bases; nucleotides not matched to a gene: 10. The CDR3 bases are TGTGCCTGGAGTCCCCGGACTAGGAGGATCACAGATACGCAGTATTTT. It translates to CAWSPRTRRITDTQYF.

A few counts support this clone. This rearrangement joins TRBV10-3 to TRBJ2-3; 12 bases are shared with TRBD2. V was clipped by 5 bases and J by 3 bases; unmatched bases: 0. The CDR3 is made up of 14 amino acids. Germline V gene lookup returns CDR1 ENHRY and CDR2 SYGVKD. CDR3: CAISLAGGTDTQYF. CDR3 nucleotides: TGTGCCATCAGTCTAGCGGGGGGGACAGATACGCAGTATTTT.

This clone appeared a few times. The chain recombines TRBV4-3 with TRBJ1-5; no reliable D call. Trimming stripped 0 bases from V and 7 bases from J, with 13 bases between. Germline V gene sequence: CDR1 LGHNA, CDR2 YSLEER. The CDR3 totals 15 residues. This CDR3 reads CASSQDPASGQPQHF. CDR3 in DNA: TGCGCCAGCAGCCAAGATCCCGCATCGGGGCAGCCCCAGCATTTT.

This rearrangement joins TRBV6-5 to TRBJ1-6; TRBD1 might be the D (6 bases). CDR1 and CDR2 (germline): MNHEY, SVGAGI. The CDR3 has 14 amino acids. The V end was cut by 6 bases, the J end by 7 bases, with 13 bases between. CDR3 DNA: TGTGCCAGCAGGGAGGGGGGGTTCAATTCACCCCTCCACTTT. It encodes CASREGGFNSPLHF.

V usage is TRBV5-6 and J usage is TRBJ2-7; 7 bases align to TRBD1. Per germline, CDR1 SGHDT and CDR2 YYEEEE. V lost 4 bases to trimming and J lost 6 bases; unmatched junction nucleotides: 1. This CDR3 has 11 amino acids. The chain's CDR3 is CASSRTGEQYF. The CDR3 DNA sequence: TGTGCCAGCAGCCGGACAGGCGAGCAGTACTTC.

The rearrangement uses TRBV7-3 and TRBJ1-1; 10 nucleotides align to TRBD1. This CDR3 spans 14 amino acids. V shed 4 bases, J shed 5 bases, and the junction held 4 bases outside the gene matches. CDR1 and CDR2 (germline): SGHTA, FQGTGA. CDR3 in amino acids: CASSSPGQGTEAFF. In nucleotides, the CDR3 is TGTGCCAGCAGCTCCCCGGGACAGGGGACTGAAGCTTTCTTT.

This clone was found a few times. The chain has TRBV19 and TRBJ1-5, with a weak D call TRBD1 (6 bases). Looked up from germline, CDR1 is LNHDA and CDR2 is SQIVND (reference sequence). The length of the CDR3 is 12 residues. The V end was cut by 1 base, the J end by 12 bases, with 10 bases between. CDR3 sequence: CASSIVGGHQHF. CDR3 DNA sequence: TGTGCCAGTAGTATAGTTGGGGGACACCAGCATTTT.

The V gene is TRBV20-1, the J gene TRBJ1-2, with a weak D call TRBD1 (5 bases). The CDR3 consists of 11 residues. Germline V gives CDR1 DFQATT, CDR2 SNEGSKA (reference sequence). V shed 5 bases and J shed 10 bases, with 14 bases lying between them. CDR3 loop: CSAPRGGDYTF. The CDR3 nucleotides are TGCAGTGCTCCCCGTGGGGGGGACTACACCTTC.